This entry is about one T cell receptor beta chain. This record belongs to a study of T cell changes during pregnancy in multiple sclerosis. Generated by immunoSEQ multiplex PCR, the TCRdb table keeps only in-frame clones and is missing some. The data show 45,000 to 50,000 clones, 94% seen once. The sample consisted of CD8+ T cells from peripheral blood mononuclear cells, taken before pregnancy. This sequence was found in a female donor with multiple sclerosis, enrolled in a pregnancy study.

For the CDR3, the DNA is TGTGCCAGCAGTTTCGGACTGGGCAATCAGCCCCAGCATTTT. Its translation is CASSFGLGNQPQHF. The chain links TRBV27 to TRBJ1-5; D is undetermined. This CDR3 comprises 14 residues. V was cut by 3 bases and J by 2 bases, with 8 bases left in between. Germline-derived CDR1 and CDR2 are MNHEY and SMNVEV (reference sequence).